Following are 11 T cell receptor beta chains from one sample sequenced in a study of blood T cell repertoires in COVID-19. Sequencing was performed with immunoSEQ multiplex PCR; in TCRdb, only in-frame clones are kept and a portion is missing. The sample carries 200,000 to 250,000 clones, approximately 85% recorded once. The material sequenced was peripheral blood. Receptor source: a man older than 75 with acute or convalescent COVID-19.

V and J are TRBV19 and TRBJ1-1; possible D gene TRBD1, 5 bases. This CDR3 has 14 amino acids. Germline CDR1 is LNHDA and CDR2 is SQIVND (reference sequence). V was pared by 0 bases and J by 1 base, with 6 bases between. The CDR3, as DNA: TGTGCCAGTAGTATAGAGGGGGGGAACACTGAAGCTTTCTTT. It translates to CASSIEGGNTEAFF.

This chain links TRBV19 with TRBJ1-2; TRBD1 matches 11 bases. Germline V lookup: CDR1 LNHDA, CDR2 SQIVND (reference sequence). V shed 5 bases, J shed 2 bases, and the junction held 10 bases outside the gene matches. CDR3 size: 17 residues. The CDR3 sequence: CASSPSGTGGRNYGYTF. The CDR3 bases are TGTGCCAGTAGTCCATCCGGGACAGGGGGTAGGAACTATGGCTACACCTTC.

The chain has TRBV3-1 (or the pseudogene TRBV3-2) and TRBJ1-1; D perhaps matches TRBD1 (6 bases). The CDR3 length is 12 residues. The V and J ends lost 1 base and 8 bases respectively, with 8 bases between them. CDR1 and CDR2 from the germline V gene are LGHDT and YNNKEL (reference sequence). CDR3 in DNA: TGTGCCAGCAGCCAAGTCACAGGGGAAGCTTTCTTT. It codes for CASSQVTGEAFF.

The chain combines TRBV19 with TRBJ1-4; D remains unclear. Trimming removed 0 bases at V and 10 bases at J, with 12 bases between. CDR3 length: 14 amino acids. The germline V gene has CDR1 LNHDA and CDR2 SQIVND (reference sequence). CDR3 nucleotides: TGTGCCAGTAGTATAGATCGGTCCATCCGAAAACTGTTTTTT. It codes for CASSIDRSIRKLFF.

This clone came up once. The chain links TRBV3-1 (or the pseudogene TRBV3-2) to TRBJ2-7, with 15 bases that match TRBD2. This CDR3 region has 16 residues. V shed 4 bases and J 3 bases; nucleotides not matched to a gene: 4. CDR1 LGHDT and CDR2 YNNKEL come from the germline V gene (reference sequence). CDR3 in amino acids: CASSPWTSGRDYEQYF. The CDR3 region has the DNA TGTGCCAGCAGCCCGTGGACTAGCGGGAGGGACTACGAGCAGTACTTC.

The V gene is TRBV19, the J gene TRBJ2-5; 7 positions agree with TRBD2. Germline values: CDR1 LNHDA, CDR2 SQIVND (reference sequence). The CDR3 length is 15 residues. The ends lost 5 bases at V and 1 base at J; junction bases unmatched: 7. The CDR3 loop is CASSPRTSPQETQYF. The CDR3 DNA reads as TGTGCCAGTAGTCCCCGGACTAGTCCCCAAGAGACCCAGTACTTC.

This clone was seen more than once but under ten times. The chain employs TRBV5-1 and TRBJ1-5, with a weak D call TRBD1 (5 bases). The length of the CDR3 is 15 residues. Trimming stripped 0 bases from V and 3 bases from J, with 10 bases between. Germline assignment: CDR1 SGHRS and CDR2 YFSETQ. The CDR3: CASSLVPGVNQPQHF. DNA of the CDR3: TGCGCCAGCAGCTTGGTACCGGGGGTCAATCAGCCCCAGCATTTT.

V gene TRBV6-1 combines with J gene TRBJ1-3; D is unresolved. The germline V gene has CDR1 MNHNS and CDR2 SASEGT. Trimming pared 2 bases from V and 2 bases from J, leaving 7 bases between. The CDR3 runs 14 residues. The CDR3, as DNA: TGTGCCAGCAGTGAATTGGGCCCTGGAAACACCATATATTTT. As protein: CASSELGPGNTIYF.

This chain connects TRBV6-5 to TRBJ2-1; possibly TRBD2 for D (6 bases). Looked up from germline, CDR1 is MNHEY and CDR2 is SVGAGI. Trimming cost V 3 bases and J 7 bases, with 13 bases left between them. This CDR3 contains 14 residues. The CDR3 reads CASSYGLHLNEQFF. CDR3 coding DNA: TGTGCCAGCAGTTATGGACTACACTTGAATGAGCAGTTCTTC.

The rearrangement links TRBV5-1 to TRBJ2-2, with D perhaps TRBD2 (5 bases). The CDR3 contains 14 residues. V was clipped by 3 bases and J by 6 bases, with 12 bases between them. Germline CDR1 SGHRS, CDR2 YFSETQ. DNA of the CDR3: TGCGCCAGCAGCTCCAGGACTTATTCCGGGGAGCTGTTTTTT. Translating gives CASSSRTYSGELFF.

The chain carries TRBV4-2 and TRBJ1-4, with D possibly matching TRBD1 (5 bases). Germline assignment: CDR1 LGHNA and CDR2 YNFKEQ. The V gene lost 1 base and the J gene lost 0 bases, with 12 bases spanning the gap. The CDR3 sequence is 17 residues long. CDR3 region: CASSQVKGAATNEKLFF. The CDR3 region has the DNA TGTGCCAGCAGCCAAGTAAAAGGGGCGGCAACTAATGAAAAACTGTTTTTT.